The clone carrying this TCR beta chain was recorded once. The protocol was immunoSEQ multiplex PCR, while the TCRdb copy is restricted to in-frame clones and leaves out a portion. This repertoire shows approximately 2.4 million clones, around 95% found once; its top ten account for roughly 0.13%. The CDR3 is made up of 15 amino acids. CDR1 and CDR2 (germline): SGHTA, FQGTGA. Trimming shortened V by 4 bases and J by 1 base, and 13 bases separated the two germline ends. This specimen comes from a study of shared clonotypes between healthy human individuals. Material: naive CD4+ T cells sorted from blood. This sample's subset: CD45RA+ positively selected. The V and J genes are TRBV7-3 and TRBJ2-5; TRBD1 is a possible D gene (5 bases). The origin of this receptor is a man between 18 and 35 years old in good health. For the CDR3, the DNA is TGTGCCAGCAGCTCCTCAGACAGACTCCAAGAGACCCAGTACTTC. It codes for CASSSSDRLQETQYF.